Below, one TCR beta chain is given with its context. The sample is drawn from a study of T cell changes during pregnancy in multiple sclerosis. V dropped 3 bases and J dropped 0; count of bases not matched to a gene: 3. CDR3 size: 17 residues. CDR1 SGHDT and CDR2 YYEEEE come from the germline V gene. Assay used: immunoSEQ multiplex PCR; TCRdb lists only in-frame clones, some missing. Found here are about 22,000 clones, roughly nine tenths of them singletons; the top ten hold 0.67%. The input for sequencing was CD4+ T cells from peripheral blood mononuclear cells, taken in the third trimester of pregnancy. This chain connects TRBV5-6 to TRBJ2-6; TRBD1 matches at 10 bases. This TCR came from a female donor in good health, enrolled as a control in a pregnancy study. CDR3 loop: CASSWGQGPSGANVLTF. CDR3 bases: TGTGCCAGCAGCTGGGGACAGGGGCCCTCTGGGGCCAACGTCCTGACTTTC. Based on the CDR3 plus reference TRBV5-6 and TRBJ2-6, the full variable domain is DAGVTQSPTHLIKTRGQQVTLRCSPKSGHDTVSWYQQALGQGPQFIFQYYEEEERQRGNFPDRFSGHQFPNYSSELNVNALLLGDSALYLCASSWGQGPSGANVLTFGAGSRLTVL.